Shown below are 30 T cell receptor beta chains from a single sample sequenced in a study of blood T cell repertoires in COVID-19. TCRdb's copy holds only in-frame clones and misses some; the assay was immunoSEQ multiplex PCR. The sample carries around 200,000 clones, over 80% recorded once. Sequenced sample: PBMCs or T cells enriched from blood (not recorded which). The receptors derive from a man under 40 who had recovered from COVID-19.

This CDR3 is CAWRGTGPNTEAFF. The CDR3, as DNA: TGTGCCTGGAGGGGGACAGGCCCGAACACTGAAGCTTTCTTT. The chain employs TRBV30 and TRBJ1-1; TRBD1 matches 8 bases. Germline loops: CDR1 GTSNPN, CDR2 SVGIG (reference sequence). V shed 3 bases, J shed 1 base, and the junction held 4 bases outside the gene matches. This CDR3 has 14 amino acids.

The genes are TRBV2 and TRBJ2-7; possibly TRBD1 for D (5 bases). The CDR3 runs to 15 residues. Germline V CDR1 and CDR2: SNHLY, FYNNEI. V gave up 2 bases and J gave up 6 bases, with 17 bases separating them. The CDR3 nucleotides are TGTGCCAGCAGTGAATTTGGGGCACTTTCTTCCGAGCAGTACTTC. Translating it yields CASSEFGALSSEQYF.

The chain has TRBV28 and TRBJ2-7, with 7 bases fitting TRBD1. V was clipped by 4 bases and J by 4 bases; unmatched bases: 7. The CDR3 loop spans 14 amino acids. Germline CDR1 is MDHEN and CDR2 is SYDVKM. The CDR3 reads CASSSPGQLYEQYF. The CDR3 DNA follows: TGTGCCAGCAGTTCCCCGGGACAGCTTTACGAGCAGTACTTC.

In its sample, this clone was seen a few times. The rearrangement joins TRBV2 to TRBJ1-3; weak D call: TRBD1 (5 bases). The V and J ends lost 1 base and 4 bases respectively, with 8 bases between them. CDR3 size: 14 residues. The germline V gene has CDR1 SNHLY and CDR2 FYNNEI. The DNA for the CDR3 is TGTGCCAGCAGTGAAGAGGGGTACGGAAACACCATATATTTT. Residues: CASSEEGYGNTIYF.

The rearrangement links TRBV6-5 to TRBJ2-2; D call uncertain. CDR3 length: 13 amino acids. The germline V and J ends were trimmed by 2 bases and 3 bases, with 4 bases remaining between them. Germline loops: CDR1 MNHEY, CDR2 SVGAGI. Here the CDR3 reads CASSYRDTGELFF. CDR3 sequence (DNA): TGTGCCAGCAGTTACCGGGACACCGGGGAGCTGTTTTTT.

This rearrangement joins TRBV5-6 to TRBJ1-1; D uncertain. The CDR3 loop spans 13 amino acids. The germline V gene encodes CDR1 SGHDT and CDR2 YYEEEE. The V gene lost 2 bases and the J gene lost 1 base, with 6 bases spanning the gap. The DNA of the CDR3 is TGTGCCAGCAGCTTCAGCGAGAACACTGAAGCTTTCTTT. Translating it yields CASSFSENTEAFF. Supplemented by reference TRBV5-6 and TRBJ1-1, the full variable domain reads DAGVTQSPTHLIKTRGQQVTLRCSPKSGHDTVSWYQQALGQGPQFIFQYYEEEERQRGNFPDRFSGHQFPNYSSELNVNALLLGDSALYLCASSFSENTEAFFGQGTRLTVV.

This clone was counted only a few times. This rearrangement joins TRBV2 to TRBJ2-7; 8 nucleotides line up with TRBD1. With V trimmed by 7 bases and J by 2 bases, 7 bases remained unmatched. This CDR3 has 14 amino acids. Germline CDR1 is SNHLY and CDR2 is FYNNEI. CDR3 bases: TGTGCCAGCAACCCCGGGACAGGCCCCTACGAGCAGTACTTC. Residues: CASNPGTGPYEQYF.

V gene TRBV7-8 combines with J gene TRBJ2-7; TRBD2 is a possible D gene (6 bases). The length of the CDR3 is 14 residues. Trimming stripped 1 base from V and 3 bases from J, with 10 bases between. CDR1 and CDR2 from the germline V gene are SGHVS and FQNEAQ. CDR3 amino acids: CASSLVGGHYEQYF. CDR3 DNA: TGTGCCAGCAGCTTAGTGGGGGGTCACTACGAGCAGTACTTC.

The chain links TRBV10-1 to TRBJ2-7; the match to TRBD2 covers 9 bases. Losses at the gene ends were 1 base for V and 7 bases for J; bases not matched to a gene: 14. The CDR3 runs 17 residues. CDR1 WNHNN and CDR2 SYGVQD come from the germline V gene (reference sequence). CDR3 DNA sequence: TGCGCCAGCAGTGAGTACCCCGCCGGAGCGGGGGGCGGTGAGCAGTACTTC. Translation gives CASSEYPAGAGGGEQYF.

The chain uses TRBV19 and TRBJ1-6, with TRBD1 as a possible D gene (5 bases). Per germline, CDR1 LNHDA and CDR2 SQIVND (reference sequence). The CDR3 is made up of 14 amino acids. Trimming shortened V by 7 bases and J by 7 bases, and 14 bases separated the two germline ends. This CDR3 is CASTQAVSNSPLHF. For the CDR3, the DNA is TGTGCCAGTACACAGGCGGTGTCAAATTCACCCCTCCACTTT.

The J gene is TRBJ1-5, the V gene TRBV7-9; 8 nucleotides agree with TRBD1. V gave up 5 bases and J gave up 0 bases; unmatched junction bases: 15. This CDR3 comprises 19 residues. CDR1 is SEHNR and CDR2 is FQNEAQ in the germline V gene (reference sequence). The CDR3 DNA reads as TGTGCCAGCAGCCACCCCCAGGGACAGGAGCGATATAGCAATCAGCCCCAGCATTTT. This sequence encodes CASSHPQGQERYSNQPQHF.

This clone was detected only once. The chain couples TRBV18 to TRBJ2-7; D perhaps matches TRBD2 (6 bases). V was cut by 2 bases and J by 2 bases, with 10 bases left in between. CDR1 and CDR2 (germline): KGHSH, LQKENI. The CDR3 contains 14 residues. The CDR3 nucleotides are TGTGCCAGCTCACCATCTAGCGAGGCCTACGAGCAGTACTTC. Protein: CASSPSSEAYEQYF.

The CDR3 protein is CASSPTGVGYEQYF. CDR3 sequence (DNA): TGTGCCAGCTCACCGACAGGGGTGGGGTACGAGCAGTACTTC. The chain carries TRBV18 and TRBJ2-7; 8 positions match TRBD1. CDR3 length: 14 amino acids. V dropped 3 bases and J dropped 4; count of bases not matched to a gene: 5. Germline CDR1 reads KGHSH; CDR2 reads LQKENI.

V usage is TRBV27 and J usage is TRBJ1-5; unclear D gene. The CDR3 totals 17 residues. The ends were cut back, 6 bases at V and 1 base at J, with 19 bases in the middle. The V gene's germline CDR1 is MNHEY and CDR2 SMNVEV (reference sequence). The CDR3 loop reads CASRPGVIIGSNQPQHF. CDR3 in DNA: TGTGCCAGCAGGCCCGGGGTAATTATCGGGAGCAATCAGCCCCAGCATTTT.

This clone has just one count. This chain joins TRBV5-1 and TRBJ1-3; D might be TRBD1 (5 bases). Per the germline V gene, CDR1 is SGHRS and CDR2 is YFSETQ. This CDR3 is 16 amino acids long. The germline V and J ends were trimmed by 4 bases and 2 bases, with 16 bases remaining between them. CDR3 protein: CASSLRGTGTGNTIYF. In nucleotides, the CDR3 is TGCGCCAGCAGCCTGCGGGGGACGGGTACTGGAAACACCATATATTTT.

The CDR3 nucleotides read TGTGCCAGCAGCGTAGAATCGTATTCACCCCTCCACTTT. Its translation is CASSVESYSPLHF. The chain uses TRBV9 and TRBJ1-6; no clear D. V was clipped by 0 bases and J by 8 bases, with 6 bases between them. CDR3 size: 13 residues. Germline lookup yields CDR1 SGDLS and CDR2 YYNGEE. The full variable domain, its missing parts supplied by reference TRBV9 and TRBJ1-6, is DSGVTQTPKHLITATGQRVTLRCSPRSGDLSVYWYQQSLDQGLQFLIQYYNGEERAKGNILERFSAQQFPDLHSELNLSSLELGDSALYFCASSVESYSPLHFGNGTRLTVT.

V and J are TRBV11-3 and TRBJ2-5; D may be TRBD2 (5 bases). V lost 0 bases and J lost 2, with 25 bases in between. Germline CDR1 is SGHNT and CDR2 is YENEEA. The CDR3 loop spans 20 amino acids. The CDR3 coding sequence is TGTGCCAGCAGCTTAGATTTCGGACCGGGTTATGAGCGGAATCAAGAGACCCAGTACTTC. Its translation is CASSLDFGPGYERNQETQYF. The full variable domain, completed using reference TRBV11-3 and TRBJ2-5, is EAGVVQSPRYKIIEKKQPVAFWCNPISGHNTLYWYLQNLGQGPELLIRYENEEAVDDSQLPKDRFSAERLKGVDSTLKIQPAELGDSAVYLCASSLDFGPGYERNQETQYFGPGTRLLVL.

This clone was counted once. The V gene is TRBV15, the J gene TRBJ1-3, with 8 bases lining up with TRBD1. The CDR3 sequence is 17 residues long. Germline CDR1 LNHNV, CDR2 YYDKDF (reference sequence). Losses at the gene ends were 2 bases for V and 4 bases for J; bases not matched to a gene: 10. CDR3 bases: TGTGCCACCAGCAGACCATACGGACAGGGCGGGGGAAACACCATATATTTT. It codes for CATSRPYGQGGGNTIYF.

V usage is TRBV6-2 or TRBV6-3 and J usage is TRBJ2-7; 10 bases align to TRBD2. The germline V gene has CDR1 MNHEY and CDR2 SVGEGT. The CDR3 loop spans 14 amino acids. V lost 5 bases and J lost 5; bases outside the gene matches: 6. CDR3: CASSPGTSAHEQYF. In DNA form, the CDR3 reads TGTGCCAGCAGTCCCGGGACTAGCGCACACGAGCAGTACTTC.

CDR3 sequence reads: CASSRQGSETQYF. As DNA, the CDR3 is TGTGCCAGTAGCCGACAGGGGTCGGAGACCCAGTACTTC. V is TRBV19 and J is TRBJ2-5; 8 positions match TRBD1. V trimming: 6 bases; J trimming: 5 bases; junction bases outside the gene matches: 5. Germline lookup yields CDR1 LNHDA and CDR2 SQIVND (reference sequence). The CDR3 sequence is 13 residues long.

This clone was observed a handful of times. V usage is TRBV5-1 and J usage is TRBJ2-7; 10 nucleotides agree with TRBD2. After removal of 3 bases from V and 4 bases from J, the junction contained 10 bases not matched to a gene. Germline-derived CDR1 and CDR2 are SGHRS and YFSETQ. There are 16 residues in the CDR3. DNA for the CDR3: TGCGCCAGCAGCTACTCCGGACTAGCGGTAAGATACGAGCAGTACTTC. Its translation: CASSYSGLAVRYEQYF.

The V call is TRBV10-1, the J call TRBJ2-7; the match to TRBD1 covers 9 bases. This CDR3 has 15 residues. V lost 0 bases and J lost 9; bases outside the gene matches: 9. CDR1 and CDR2 from the germline V gene are WNHNN and SYGVQD (reference sequence). The CDR3 sequence: CASSESEGQGSSQYF. CDR3 coding DNA: TGCGCCAGCAGTGAGTCAGAGGGACAGGGTTCGTCGCAGTACTTC.

The count of this clone is one. J is TRBJ1-5 and V is TRBV5-6, with TRBD1 matching over 8 bases. This CDR3 is built from 16 residues. Germline CDR1 SGHDT, CDR2 YYEEEE. V lost 1 base, J lost 2 bases, and 5 bases stayed unmatched. CDR3 loop: CASSLRLQGGNQPQHF. The CDR3 bases are TGTGCCAGCAGCTTGCGGCTACAGGGGGGCAATCAGCCCCAGCATTTT.

This chain links TRBV25-1 with TRBJ1-5; D is undetermined. This CDR3 spans 14 amino acids. In germline, CDR1 is MGHDK, CDR2 SYGVNS. V dropped 1 base and J dropped 1 base, with 5 bases sitting between them. The CDR3 DNA reads TGTGCCAGCAGTGAATTGGGCAGCAATCAGCCCCAGCATTTT. Its protein is CASSELGSNQPQHF.

This chain links TRBV2 with TRBJ2-1; 7 bases match TRBD2. The CDR3 extends over 16 amino acids. The J segment lost 2 bases and the V segment lost 1 base, leaving 5 bases of the junction unmatched. Germline V gene sequence: CDR1 SNHLY, CDR2 FYNNEI. The CDR3 sequence is CASSEVSSGPYNEQFF. CDR3 DNA: TGTGCCAGCAGTGAAGTCTCTAGCGGCCCCTACAATGAGCAGTTCTTC.

The V call is TRBV15, the J call TRBJ1-2; TRBD1 matches 7 bases. J gave up 8 bases and V 0 bases, and 6 bases lay outside the gene matches. Germline CDR1 LNHNV, CDR2 YYDKDF (reference sequence). This CDR3 is 14 amino acids long. CDR3 sequence reads: CATSRETGFGGYTF. As DNA, the CDR3 is TGTGCCACCAGCAGAGAGACAGGGTTCGGGGGCTACACCTTC.

This chain connects TRBV18 to TRBJ2-1; 8 bases are shared with TRBD2. This CDR3 is 16 amino acids long. V lost 4 bases and J lost 6; bases outside the gene matches: 11. CDR1 KGHSH and CDR2 LQKENI come from the germline V gene. The CDR3 region is CASSLTAGEMFNEQFF. CDR3 sequence (DNA): TGTGCCAGCTCACTCACAGCGGGAGAGATGTTCAATGAGCAGTTCTTC.

The chain joins TRBV24-1 to TRBJ2-7, with 8 bases that match TRBD1. Trimming at V came to 10 bases and at J to 0 bases, leaving 7 bases not matched to a gene. There are 14 residues in the CDR3. Germline CDR1 reads KGHDR; CDR2 reads SFDVKD. The CDR3 DNA reads as TGTGCCACATCTAGAGGACAGGGCTCCTACGAGCAGTACTTC. Its translation: CATSRGQGSYEQYF.

This clone has more than one count but fewer than ten. This chain connects TRBV30 to TRBJ2-3; a weak D match, TRBD2 (5 bases). The CDR3 has 12 amino acids. The V end lost 5 bases, the J end lost 2 bases, and 8 bases lay between the germline ends. Germline V gives CDR1 GTSNPN, CDR2 SVGIG (reference sequence). The CDR3: CAWSRDTDTQYF. The CDR3 DNA is TGTGCCTGGTCGAGGGACACAGATACGCAGTATTTT.

This sequence joins TRBV30 and TRBJ2-4; D gene ambiguous. CDR1 is GTSNPN and CDR2 is SVGIG in the germline V gene (reference sequence). With 2 bases removed from V and 9 bases from J, the gap between germline ends came to 14 bases. The CDR3 contains 13 residues. The CDR3 nucleotides are TGTGCCTGGAGTTTGGCAGGTGTCAGCATTCAGTACTTC. Translation gives CAWSLAGVSIQYF.